One sample yielded the 12 T cell receptor beta chains listed below, sequenced in a study of response to subunit inactivated influenza vaccine (dated by TCRdb to 2016 to 2019). Libraries came from RT-PCR. The sequencer was an Illumina HiSeq 2500. TCRdb redid the processing of the public reads, applying fastp at Q25 and MiXCR, and retained in-frame beta chains. Entries that share a CDR3 protein sequence are merged under the most common genes and DNA. Here the sample has almost 600,000 distinct CDR3 sequences; around 15% occur a single time. Roughly 11% of the sample comes from the top ten. The sequenced sample was PBMCs from blood, obtained 12 days after vaccination. The receptor source for this set is a man aged 45-65 years who received an inactivated influenza vaccine. Donor details come from another sample of the same person, matched by shared clones.

The chain is built from TRBV6-1 and TRBJ2-3; 10 positions match TRBD1. V lost 6 bases, J lost 6 bases, and 9 bases stayed unmatched. This CDR3 comprises 15 residues. Germline V gives CDR1 MNHNS, CDR2 SASEGT. The CDR3 sequence: CASRHLGTGDDTQYF. For the CDR3, the DNA is TGTGCCAGCAGACACCTAGGGACAGGGGACGATACGCAGTATTTT.

V is TRBV6-1 and J is TRBJ2-3; perhaps TRBD2 as D (5 bases). Germline CDR1 is MNHNS and CDR2 is SASEGT. The CDR3 runs 15 residues. With 7 bases removed from V and 0 bases from J, the gap between germline ends came to 14 bases. CDR3 nucleotides: TGTGCCAGCACCGAGGGCGCAGCTAGCACAGATACGCAGTATTTT. Translating gives CASTEGAASTDTQYF.

The chain employs TRBV20-1 and TRBJ2-2; 11 nucleotides match TRBD2. Germline assignment: CDR1 DFQATT and CDR2 SNEGSKA (reference sequence). The CDR3 is made up of 14 amino acids. After removal of 5 bases from V and 6 bases from J, the junction contained 5 bases not matched to a gene. The CDR3, as DNA: TGCAGTGCTTTAGCGGGAGGGAGGGCCGGGGAGCTGTTTTTT. This gives the protein CSALAGGRAGELFF.

The chain recombines TRBV7-2 with TRBJ2-5; D is perhaps TRBD1 (6 bases). CDR3 length equals 17 residues. From germline, CDR1 is SGHTA and CDR2 FQGNSA. Trimming cost V 2 bases and J 5 bases, with 21 bases left between them. This chain's CDR3 is CASSLTMTGRMTETQYF. CDR3 in DNA: TGTGCCAGCAGCTTAACGATGACAGGACGGATGACCGAGACCCAGTACTTC.

This clonotype came up a few times. The CDR3 nucleotides read TGTGCCAGCGACAGGGCGGGCGTCACTGAAGCTTTCTTT. Translation: CASDRAGVTEAFF. The rearrangement uses TRBV2 and TRBJ1-1; 7 bases line up with TRBD1. V lost 8 bases to trimming and J lost 4 bases; unmatched junction nucleotides: 7. The CDR3 runs 13 residues. CDR1 and CDR2 from the germline V gene are SNHLY and FYNNEI.

A few counts support this clonotype. At one end, the junction sequence differs from germline, possibly due to a read error. The rearrangement joins TRBV2 to TRBJ2-5; D is possibly TRBD2 (5 bases). The V gene's germline CDR1 is SNHLY and CDR2 FYNNEI. There are 12 residues in the CDR3. CDR3 nucleotide sequence: TGTGCCAGCAGTGTCGGAGCGGAGAACCAGTACTTC. Translating it yields CASSVGAENQYF.

J is TRBJ1-4 and V is TRBV6-5; tentatively, D is TRBD1 (6 bases). V gave up 4 bases and J gave up 2 bases, with 11 bases separating them. The CDR3 has 15 residues. CDR1 is MNHEY and CDR2 is SVGAGI in the germline V gene. The CDR3 protein is CASSLEGGTNEKLFF. The CDR3 DNA reads as TGTGCCAGCAGTTTAGAAGGGGGGACTAATGAAAAACTGTTTTTT.

This clonotype came up many times. The V call is TRBV28, the J call TRBJ2-7; D is undetermined. Looked up from germline, CDR1 is MDHEN and CDR2 is SYDVKM. This CDR3 has 15 residues. V lost 2 bases to trimming and J lost 6 bases, with 17 bases between them. CDR3 residues: CASSLVRSPDREQYF. The CDR3 DNA sequence: TGTGCCAGCAGTTTAGTGCGCTCCCCCGATCGCGAGCAGTACTTC.

The V call is TRBV20-1, the J call TRBJ2-3; 9 bases match TRBD1. CDR3 length: 15 residues. CDR1 is DFQATT and CDR2 is SNEGSKA in the germline V gene (reference sequence). The J segment lost 4 bases and the V segment lost 3 bases, leaving 8 bases of the junction unmatched. This CDR3 is CSASSGQGLADTQYF. CDR3 nucleotides: TGCAGTGCTAGTTCCGGACAGGGGTTGGCAGATACGCAGTATTTT.

This clonotype was found many times. CDR3 sequence reads: CASSLGRQQETQYF. DNA for the CDR3: TGTGCCAGCAGCTTAGGGAGACAGCAAGAGACCCAGTACTTC. The chain has TRBV7-2 and TRBJ2-5, with D maybe TRBD1 (5 bases). The V end was cut by 1 base, the J end by 2 bases, with 8 bases between. The germline CDR1 and CDR2 sequences are SGHTA and FQGNSA. The CDR3 covers 14 residues.

This clonotype was observed a few times. The chain is built from TRBV30 and TRBJ1-5; D is unresolved. In germline, CDR1 is GTSNPN, CDR2 SVGIG (reference sequence). V lost 2 bases and J lost 0, with 8 bases in between. This CDR3 is built from 14 residues. The CDR3 DNA is TGTGCCTGGAGTTACAAGGGTAGCAATCAGCCCCAGCATTTT. Translating it yields CAWSYKGSNQPQHF. The complete variable domain, with remaining parts taken from reference TRBV30 and TRBJ1-5, reads SQTIHQWPATLVQPVGSPLSLECTVEGTSNPNLYWYRQAAGRGLQLLFYSVGIGQISSEVPQNLSASRPQDRQFILSSKKLLLSDSGFYLCAWSYKGSNQPQHFGDGTRLSIL.

The chain carries TRBV12-3 or TRBV12-4 and TRBJ1-5; D might be TRBD1 (5 bases). V was trimmed by 3 bases and J by 2 bases, leaving 14 bases between them. The CDR3 is 16 amino acids. This chain's CDR3 is CASSFWGGGGNQPQHF. The CDR3, as DNA: TGTGCCAGCAGTTTTTGGGGGGGAGGGGGCAATCAGCCCCAGCATTTT.